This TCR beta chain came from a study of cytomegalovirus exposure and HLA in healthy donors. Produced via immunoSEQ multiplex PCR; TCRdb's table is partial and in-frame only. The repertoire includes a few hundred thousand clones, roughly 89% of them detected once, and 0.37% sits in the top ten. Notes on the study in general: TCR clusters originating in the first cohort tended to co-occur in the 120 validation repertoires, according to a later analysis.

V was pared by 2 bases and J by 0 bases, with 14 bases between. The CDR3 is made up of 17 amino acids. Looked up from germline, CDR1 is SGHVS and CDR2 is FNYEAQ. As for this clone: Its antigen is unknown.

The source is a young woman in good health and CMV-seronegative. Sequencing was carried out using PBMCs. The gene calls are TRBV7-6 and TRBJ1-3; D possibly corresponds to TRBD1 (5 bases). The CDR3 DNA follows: TGTGCCAGCAGCTTATTGATCGGGGGGAGCTCTGGAAACACCATATATTTT. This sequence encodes CASSLLIGGSSGNTIYF.